The rows below give T cell receptor beta chains drawn from one sample of a study of blood T cell repertoires in COVID-19. Some clones are missing from TCRdb's copy, which holds only in-frame ones; the method was immunoSEQ multiplex PCR. This table has about 410,000 clones, around nine tenths appearing once. Input material: PBMCs or T cells enriched from blood (not recorded which). All receptors come from a woman aged 30 to 39 who had recovered from COVID-19. The CDR3 runs from the conserved cysteine through the conserved F or W. D genes are given only for firm matches. The size entry is marked missing in some rows and otherwise reads once, few, many or a size class.

d_call,j_call,cdr3_length,clone_size,v_call,cdr3_aa,cdr3_nt
TRBD1,TRBJ1-1,15,NA,TRBV4-3,CASSQEQGAGTEAFF,TGCGCCAGCAGCCAAGAGCAGGGGGCAGGGACTGAAGCTTTCTTT
NA,TRBJ2-7,13,NA,TRBV5-1,CASSWRGSYEQYF,TGCGCCAGCAGTTGGAGGGGCTCCTACGAGCAGTACTTC
NA,TRBJ1-6,16,NA,TRBV27,CASSLWTPSPNSPLHF,TGTGCCAGCAGTTTATGGACCCCTAGCCCTAATTCACCCCTCCACTTT
TRBD1,TRBJ2-4,12,NA,TRBV15,CATSRERQGRYF,TGTGCCACCAGCAGAGAGAGACAGGGTCGATACTTC
NA,TRBJ1-1,12,NA,TRBV5-6,CASSLPTHEAFF,TGTGCCAGCAGCTTGCCTACCCATGAAGCTTTCTTT
NA,TRBJ2-3,16,NA,TRBV21-1,CASSKEGAGLTDTQYF,TGTGCCAGCAGCAAAGAAGGAGCGGGGCTTACAGATACGCAGTATTTT
NA,TRBJ1-1,15,once,TRBV11-2,CASQQGTHMNTEAFF,TGTGCCAGCCAACAGGGTACTCACATGAACACTGAAGCTTTCTTT
NA,TRBJ2-1,15,NA,TRBV10-1,CASSEGGPPGDEQFF,TGCGCCAGCAGTGAAGGGGGCCCCCCGGGGGATGAGCAGTTCTTC
NA,TRBJ2-7,14,NA,TRBV5-1,CASSSIHSSYEQYF,TGCGCCAGCAGCTCGATCCACTCGTCCTACGAGCAGTACTTC
NA,TRBJ1-2,13,NA,TRBV4-1,CASSQVATGTYTF,TGCGCCAGCAGCCAAGTCGCAACCGGGACATACACCTTC
TRBD1,TRBJ1-1,13,NA,TRBV7-3,CASSLTQGAEAFF,TGTGCCAGCAGCTTAACCCAGGGGGCTGAAGCTTTCTTT
TRBD1,TRBJ2-7,14,NA,TRBV28,CASSMGTGGYEQYF,TGTGCCAGCAGTATGGGGACAGGGGGCTACGAGCAGTACTTC
NA,TRBJ2-2,15,NA,TRBV5-1,CASSLSGRNTGELFF,TGCGCCAGCAGCTTGTCCGGGAGGAACACCGGGGAGCTGTTTTTT
TRBD2,TRBJ2-3,16,NA,TRBV12-5,CASGPLAGPGTDTQYF,TGTGCTAGTGGCCCTTTAGCGGGACCAGGGACAGATACGCAGTATTTT
NA,TRBJ1-1,14,NA,TRBV30,CAWSQTDRNTEAFF,TGTGCCTGGAGTCAAACAGACCGGAACACTGAAGCTTTCTTT